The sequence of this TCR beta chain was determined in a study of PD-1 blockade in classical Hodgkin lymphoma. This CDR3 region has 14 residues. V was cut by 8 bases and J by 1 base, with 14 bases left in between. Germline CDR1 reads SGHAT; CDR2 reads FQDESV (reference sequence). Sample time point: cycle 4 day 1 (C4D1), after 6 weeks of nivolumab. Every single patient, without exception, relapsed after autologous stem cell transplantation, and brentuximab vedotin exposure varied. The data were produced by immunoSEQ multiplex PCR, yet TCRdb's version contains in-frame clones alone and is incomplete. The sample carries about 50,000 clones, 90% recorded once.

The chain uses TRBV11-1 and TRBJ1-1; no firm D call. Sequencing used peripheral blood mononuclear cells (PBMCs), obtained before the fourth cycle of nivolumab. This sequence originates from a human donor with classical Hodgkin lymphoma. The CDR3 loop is CASRPGLENTEAFF. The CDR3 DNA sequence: TGTGCCAGCCGACCTGGACTGGAGAACACTGAAGCTTTCTTT.